This T cell receptor beta chain was obtained from a study of blood T cell repertoires in COVID-19. In the study's own analysis: Reference gene primer amplification gave estimated nucleated cell counts. Repertoires were generated with immunoSEQ multiplex PCR, while TCRdb's copy carries only in-frame clones and drops some. The DNA was the basis for D and trimming; V, J and clone size are from that table. The top ten hold approximately 8.6% of the sample, which has about 250,000 clones, 70% to 90% seen once. Individuals drawn from 24 US areas were about 18 to 90 years old. Germline loops: CDR1 SGHDT, CDR2 YYEEEE. The length of the CDR3 is 15 residues. Germline trimming cut 3 bases from V and 4 bases from J; bases unmatched to any gene: 6. This clone was recorded a few times.

Sequenced sample: PBMCs or T cells enriched from blood (not recorded which). The source of this sequence is a woman in her fifties or sixties with acute COVID-19. The chain recombines TRBV5-6 with TRBJ2-1, with 8 nucleotides matching TRBD1. This CDR3 reads CASSYGTGQYNEQFF. In DNA, the CDR3 is TGTGCCAGCAGCTATGGGACAGGTCAGTACAATGAGCAGTTCTTC.